This passage covers 18 T cell receptor beta chains from one sample sequenced in a study of cytomegalovirus exposure and HLA in healthy donors. Researchers ran the PCR with 60 Vbeta and 13 Jbeta primers. Libraries were prepared by immunoSEQ multiplex PCR; TCRdb keeps only in-frame clonotypes and omits some of them. Of 200,000 to 250,000 clones listed, 60% to 80% were seen once; the top ten hold 1.8%. The sequencing input was PBMCs. These TCRs come from a woman in her twenties or thirties in good health and CMV-seronegative.

The rearrangement uses TRBV7-8 and TRBJ2-7; 10 positions agree with TRBD2. Per germline, CDR1 SGHVS and CDR2 FQNEAQ. The V gene end was trimmed by 3 bases and the J gene end by 3 bases; junction bases not matched to a gene: 5. The CDR3 consists of 15 residues. In DNA form, the CDR3 reads TGTGCCAGCAGCTTTAGCGGGGGGATTTACTACGAGCAGTACTTC. This gives the protein CASSFSGGIYYEQYF.

This clone appeared a few times. The rearrangement uses TRBV5-1 and TRBJ2-2; a possible D gene is TRBD2 (5 bases). V was cut by 1 base and J by 1 base, with 8 bases left in between. In germline, CDR1 is SGHRS, CDR2 YFSETQ. This CDR3 spans 15 amino acids. The CDR3 DNA sequence: TGCGCCAGCAGCTTGATTGAGGGGAACACCGGGGAGCTGTTTTTT. Encoded protein: CASSLIEGNTGELFF.

The V call is TRBV6-5, the J call TRBJ2-1; 11 nucleotides line up with TRBD2. V lost 6 bases and J lost 7; bases outside the gene matches: 5. CDR1 and CDR2 from the germline V gene are MNHEY and SVGAGI. The CDR3 is made up of 14 amino acids. The CDR3 DNA sequence: TGTGCCAGCAGCACTAGCGGGAGTAGAAATGAGCAGTTCTTC. It translates to CASSTSGSRNEQFF.

The CDR3: CASSEAGANQPQHF. CDR3 nucleotides: TGTGCCAGCAGTGAAGCGGGCGCGAATCAGCCCCAGCATTTT. This chain uses TRBV2 with TRBJ1-5; D is undetermined. This CDR3 is built from 14 residues. The germline V gene has CDR1 SNHLY and CDR2 FYNNEI. V shed 0 bases and J shed 4 bases, with 7 bases lying between them. Using reference TRBV2 and TRBJ1-5 for the parts outside the CDR3, the full variable domain is EPEVTQTPSHQVTQMGQEVILRCVPISNHLYFYWYRQILGQKVEFLVSFYNNEISEKSEIFDDQFSVERPDGSNFTLKIRSTKLEDSAMYFCASSEAGANQPQHFGDGTRLSIL.

The chain couples TRBV6-6 to TRBJ2-3, with 11 nucleotides matching TRBD2. The CDR3 is 15 amino acids. Germline CDR1 is MNHNY and CDR2 is SVGAGI (reference sequence). V lost 6 bases and J lost 2; bases outside the gene matches: 4. Written as DNA, the CDR3 is TGTGCCAGCAGGAGACTAGCGGGGCCCACAGATACGCAGTATTTT. It specifies CASRRLAGPTDTQYF.

J is TRBJ2-1 and V is TRBV14; possible D gene TRBD1, 6 bases. Per germline, CDR1 SGHDN and CDR2 FVKESK. V shed 4 bases and J shed 6 bases, with 13 bases lying between them. The CDR3 consists of 14 residues. In nucleotides, the CDR3 is TGTGCCAGCAGCCCCATTTTGGGGGCCAATGAGCAGTTCTTC. This translates into CASSPILGANEQFF. The complete variable domain, with remaining parts taken from reference TRBV14 and TRBJ2-1, reads EAGVTQFPSHSVIEKGQTVTLRCDPISGHDNLYWYRRVMGKEIKFLLHFVKESKQDESGMPNNRFLAERTGGTYSTLKVQPAELEDSGVYFCASSPILGANEQFFGPGTRLTVL.

V gene TRBV29-1 combines with J gene TRBJ1-4; D is ambiguous. V was clipped by 6 bases and J by 7 bases, with 15 bases between them. Looked up from germline, CDR1 is SQVTM and CDR2 is ANQGSEA. The CDR3 consists of 13 residues. As DNA, the CDR3 is TGCAGCGTCGAATCAGGTGGGAGTGAAAAACTGTTTTTT. It encodes CSVESGGSEKLFF. The full variable domain, its missing parts supplied by reference TRBV29-1 and TRBJ1-4, is SAVISQKPSRDICQRGTSLTIQCQVDSQVTMMFWYRQQPGQSLTLIATANQGSEATYESGFVIDKFPISRPNLTFSTLTVSNMSPEDSSIYLCSVESGGSEKLFFGSGTQLSVL.

This clone was picked up a small number of times. The rearrangement joins TRBV7-9 to TRBJ1-2, with TRBD1 as a possible D gene (5 bases). V lost 0 bases and J lost 2, with 7 bases in between. CDR3 length equals 14 residues. CDR1 SEHNR and CDR2 FQNEAQ come from the germline V gene (reference sequence). The CDR3 sequence: CASSLAPGNYGYTF. The CDR3 nucleotides are TGTGCCAGCAGCTTAGCCCCAGGGAACTATGGCTACACCTTC.

The V and J genes are TRBV12-5 and TRBJ1-2; the match to TRBD1 covers 8 bases. The CDR3 loop spans 16 amino acids. CDR1 LGHNT and CDR2 FRNRAP come from the germline V gene. The V and J ends lost 2 bases and 5 bases, in that order; junction bases with no gene match: 10. The CDR3 loop reads CASGLTEVGTGYGYTF. For the CDR3, the DNA is TGTGCTAGTGGTTTGACCGAAGTGGGGACAGGATATGGCTACACCTTC.

The chain uses TRBV10-1 and TRBJ2-1; 13 nucleotides agree with TRBD2. The germline gives CDR1 WNHNN, CDR2 SYGVQD (reference sequence). Trimming removed 2 bases from V and 6 bases from J; junction bases left unmatched: 4. The length of the CDR3 is 16 residues. The CDR3 spells CASSETTSGGINEQFF. The CDR3 region has the DNA TGCGCCAGCAGTGAGACGACTAGCGGGGGGATCAATGAGCAGTTCTTC.

V usage is TRBV18 and J usage is TRBJ2-7; D possibly corresponds to TRBD2 (6 bases). Germline assignment: CDR1 KGHSH and CDR2 LQKENI. The CDR3 length is 12 residues. The V gene lost 8 bases and the J gene lost 3 bases, with 11 bases spanning the gap. DNA for the CDR3: TGTGCCAGCACGCAGGGAGGCTACGAGCAGTACTTC. Encoded protein: CASTQGGYEQYF.

V gene TRBV30 combines with J gene TRBJ1-1; weak D call: TRBD1 (6 bases). The CDR3 spans 13 residues. With 0 bases removed from V and 4 bases from J, the gap between germline ends came to 9 bases. The germline V gene encodes CDR1 GTSNPN and CDR2 SVGIG (reference sequence). The CDR3, as DNA: TGTGCCTGGAGTGTAGGCAGGGGCACTGAAGCTTTCTTT. Its protein product is CAWSVGRGTEAFF.

The chain is built from TRBV10-1 and TRBJ1-4; D is undetermined. CDR3 length equals 13 residues. Germline CDR1 is WNHNN and CDR2 is SYGVQD (reference sequence). V shed 3 bases and J shed 8 bases, with 10 bases lying between them. CDR3 nucleotides: TGCGCCAGCAGTGAAGGTGGGCGAGAAAAACTGTTTTTT. Its protein product is CASSEGGREKLFF.

The chain is built from TRBV2 and TRBJ1-1; 10 bases fit TRBD1. This CDR3 region has 15 residues. Germline loops: CDR1 SNHLY, CDR2 FYNNEI. V trimming: 5 bases; J trimming: 1 base; junction bases outside the gene matches: 4. CDR3 DNA: TGTGCCAGCAGTTTTGGACAGGGGGAGAACACTGAAGCTTTCTTT. It specifies CASSFGQGENTEAFF.

This chain uses TRBV7-8 with TRBJ1-1; D perhaps matches TRBD1 (5 bases). CDR3 length: 14 residues. In germline, CDR1 is SGHVS, CDR2 FQNEAQ. V lost 0 bases and J lost 4, with 9 bases in between. CDR3 in amino acids: CASSLAGEGTEAFF. The DNA of the CDR3 is TGTGCCAGCAGCTTAGCAGGGGAGGGCACTGAAGCTTTCTTT.

In DNA, the CDR3 is TGTGCCAGCAGTGAACTTCCAGGGCGGGGCCACTATGGCTACACCTTC. Translation gives CASSELPGRGHYGYTF. V is TRBV6-1 and J is TRBJ1-2; tentatively, D is TRBD1 (5 bases). Trimming left V 2 bases short and J 3 bases short, with 16 bases between. Germline lookup yields CDR1 MNHNS and CDR2 SASEGT. This CDR3 is built from 16 residues.

The chain combines TRBV19 with TRBJ2-5, with D possibly TRBD1 on 6 matching bases. Per the germline V gene, CDR1 is LNHDA and CDR2 is SQIVND (reference sequence). There are 16 residues in the CDR3. Trimming stripped 6 bases from V and 4 bases from J, with 21 bases between. The chain's CDR3 is CASSYLLRGNGETQYF. Written as DNA, the CDR3 is TGTGCCAGTAGCTACCTCTTAAGGGGGAACGGAGAGACCCAGTACTTC.

The chain recombines TRBV6-1 with TRBJ1-2; 9 bases agree with TRBD1. Germline CDR1 and CDR2: MNHNS and SASEGT. With V trimmed by 6 bases and J by 8 bases, 7 bases remained unmatched. The CDR3 is made up of 13 amino acids. The CDR3 is CASSLGQGGGYTF. In DNA, the CDR3 is TGTGCCAGCAGCTTGGGACAGGGAGGCGGCTACACCTTC.